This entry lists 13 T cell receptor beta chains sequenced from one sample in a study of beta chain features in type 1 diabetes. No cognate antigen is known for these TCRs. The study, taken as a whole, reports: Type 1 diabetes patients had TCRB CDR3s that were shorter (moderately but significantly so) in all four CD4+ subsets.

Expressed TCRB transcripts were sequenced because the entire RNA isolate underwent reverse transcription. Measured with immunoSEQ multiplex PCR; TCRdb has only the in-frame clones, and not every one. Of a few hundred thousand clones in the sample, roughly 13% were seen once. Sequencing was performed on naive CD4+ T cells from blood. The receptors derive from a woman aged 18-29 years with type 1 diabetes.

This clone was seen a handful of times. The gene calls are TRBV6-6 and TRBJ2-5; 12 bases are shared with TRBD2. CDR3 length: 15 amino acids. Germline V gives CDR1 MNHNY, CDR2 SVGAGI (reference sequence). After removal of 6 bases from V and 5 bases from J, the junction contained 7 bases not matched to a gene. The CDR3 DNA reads TGTGCCAGCAGCCGACCTGGGACTAGCGGGGAGACCCAGTACTTC. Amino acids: CASSRPGTSGETQYF.

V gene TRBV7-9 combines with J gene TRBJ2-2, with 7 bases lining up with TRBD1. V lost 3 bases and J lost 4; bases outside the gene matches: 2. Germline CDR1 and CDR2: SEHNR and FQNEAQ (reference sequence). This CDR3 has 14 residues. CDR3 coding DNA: TGTGCCAGCAGCTTTGGACAGGTCACCGGGGAGCTGTTTTTT. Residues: CASSFGQVTGELFF.

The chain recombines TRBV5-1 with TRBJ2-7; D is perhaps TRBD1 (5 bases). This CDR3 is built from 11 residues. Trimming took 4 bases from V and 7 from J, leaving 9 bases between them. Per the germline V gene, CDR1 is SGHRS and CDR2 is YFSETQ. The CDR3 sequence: CASSLNREQYF. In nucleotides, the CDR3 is TGCGCCAGCAGCCTGAACAGGGAGCAGTACTTC.

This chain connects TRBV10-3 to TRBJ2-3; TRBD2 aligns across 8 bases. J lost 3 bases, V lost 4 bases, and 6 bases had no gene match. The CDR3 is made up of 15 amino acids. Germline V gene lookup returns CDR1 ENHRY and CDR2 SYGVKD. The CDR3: CAISAGTRSTDTQYF. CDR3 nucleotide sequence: TGTGCCATCAGTGCAGGGACTAGGTCAACAGATACGCAGTATTTT.

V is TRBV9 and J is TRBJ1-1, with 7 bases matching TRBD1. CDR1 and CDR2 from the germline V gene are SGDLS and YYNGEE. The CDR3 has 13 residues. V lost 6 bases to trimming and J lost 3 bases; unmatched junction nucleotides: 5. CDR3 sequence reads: CASTRTGDTEAFF. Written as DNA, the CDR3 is TGTGCCAGCACCCGGACAGGCGACACTGAAGCTTTCTTT.

The DNA of the CDR3 is TGTGCCAGCTCACCCGTCGACACTGAAGCTTTCTTT. It is translated as CASSPVDTEAFF. The gene calls are TRBV18 and TRBJ1-1; D is undetermined. Germline V gene lookup returns CDR1 KGHSH and CDR2 LQKENI. The length of the CDR3 is 12 residues. Trimming took off 3 bases at V and 3 bases at J, with 5 bases between the two ends.

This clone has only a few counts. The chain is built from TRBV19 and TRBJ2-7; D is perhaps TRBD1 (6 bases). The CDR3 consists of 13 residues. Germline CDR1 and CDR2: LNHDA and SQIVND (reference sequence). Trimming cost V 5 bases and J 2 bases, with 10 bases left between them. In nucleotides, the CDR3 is TGTGCCAGTAGTCCAGGGGCTCCCTACGAGCAGTACTTC. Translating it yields CASSPGAPYEQYF.

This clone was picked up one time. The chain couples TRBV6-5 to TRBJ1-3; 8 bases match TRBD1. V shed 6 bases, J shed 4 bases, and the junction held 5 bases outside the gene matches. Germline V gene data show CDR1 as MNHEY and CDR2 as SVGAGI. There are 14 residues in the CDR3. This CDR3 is CASSRQGSGNTIYF. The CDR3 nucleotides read TGTGCCAGCAGCAGACAGGGGAGCGGAAACACCATATATTTT.

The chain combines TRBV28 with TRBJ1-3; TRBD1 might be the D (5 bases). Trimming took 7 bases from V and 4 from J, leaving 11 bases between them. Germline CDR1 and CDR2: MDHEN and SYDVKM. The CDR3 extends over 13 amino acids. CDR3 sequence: CASNLGAGNTIYF. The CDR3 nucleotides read TGTGCCAGCAACCTTGGGGCAGGAAACACCATATATTTT.

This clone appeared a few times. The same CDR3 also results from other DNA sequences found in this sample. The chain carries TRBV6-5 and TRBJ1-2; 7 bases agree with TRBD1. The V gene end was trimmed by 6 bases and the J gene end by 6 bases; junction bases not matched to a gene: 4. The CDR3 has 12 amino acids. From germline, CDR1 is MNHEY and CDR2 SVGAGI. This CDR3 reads CASSLDRDGYTF. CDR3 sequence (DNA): TGTGCCAGCAGCCTCGACAGGGATGGCTACACCTTC.

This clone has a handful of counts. CDR3 coding DNA: TGTGCCAGCAGCCCGCTGACTAGCGGGGCCTACGAGCAGTACTTC. This gives the protein CASSPLTSGAYEQYF. J is TRBJ2-7 and V is TRBV9; the match to TRBD2 covers 11 bases. With V trimmed by 4 bases and J by 2 bases, 5 bases remained unmatched. The CDR3 covers 15 residues. The germline V gene has CDR1 SGDLS and CDR2 YYNGEE.

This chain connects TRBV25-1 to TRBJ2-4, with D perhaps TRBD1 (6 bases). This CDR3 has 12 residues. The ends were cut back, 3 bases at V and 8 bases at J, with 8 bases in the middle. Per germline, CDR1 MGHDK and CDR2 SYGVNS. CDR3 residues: CASSDTGYIQYF. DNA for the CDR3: TGTGCCAGCAGTGATACAGGGTACATTCAGTACTTC.

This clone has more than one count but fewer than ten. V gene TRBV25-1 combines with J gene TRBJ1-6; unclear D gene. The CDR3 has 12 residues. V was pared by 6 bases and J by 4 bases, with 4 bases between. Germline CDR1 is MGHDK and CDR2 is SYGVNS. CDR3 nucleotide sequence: TGTGCCAGCAGCCGTTATAATTCACCCCTCCACTTT. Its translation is CASSRYNSPLHF.